The rows below give T cell receptor beta chains drawn from one sample of a study of cytomegalovirus exposure and HLA in healthy donors. Clones were sequenced by immunoSEQ multiplex PCR, and TCRdb holds only the in-frame ones, with some missing. In the table there are about 140,000 clones, roughly 88% of which are singletons. Sequencing input: PBMCs. Receptor source: a woman aged 40 to 50 in good health and CMV-seronegative. Each CDR3 is given with its conserved first and last residue. D genes are given only for firm matches. Part of the rows lack a size; the others show once, few, many or a class for expanded clones.

j_call v_call d_call clone_size cdr3_nt cdr3_aa
TRBJ1-2 TRBV15 TRBD1 . TGTGCCACCAGCAGAGAGGAGGGGGCCGTCCTTGGCTACACCTTC CATSREEGAVLGYTF
TRBJ1-3 TRBV6-5 TRBD1 . TGTGCCAGCAGTGAACAGGGGGTGGAAAACACCATATATTTT CASSEQGVENTIYF
TRBJ2-3 TRBV25-1 TRBD2 . TGTGCCAGCAGTGATCGGGATGGGGGAGGGCCCGGGGATACGCAGTATTTT CASSDRDGGGPGDTQYF
TRBJ1-3 TRBV6-5 . . TGTGCCAGCAGGGCCACCGACTCTGGAAACACCATATATTTT CASRATDSGNTIYF
TRBJ2-1 TRBV29-1 TRBD2 once TGCAGCGGCAGATTAAGCGGGAGATACAATGAGCAGTTCTTC CSGRLSGRYNEQFF
TRBJ1-3 TRBV28 TRBD1 few TGTGCCAGCAGTTCCATGGGACAGGCCGGATTATATTTT CASSSMGQAGLYF
TRBJ2-1 TRBV4-2 TRBD2 . TGTGCCAGCAGCCAAGTTACTAGCGGGCATGAGCAGTTCTTC CASSQVTSGHEQFF
TRBJ2-2 TRBV5-1 TRBD2 . TGCGCCAGCAGCTTCACCGGAGCGGGAGCGCCCGGGGAGCTGTTTTTT CASSFTGAGAPGELFF
TRBJ2-5 TRBV13 . . TGTGCCAGCAGCTTAGCCTCCGTGGGACAAGCATACCAAGAGACCCAGTACTTC CASSLASVGQAYQETQYF
TRBJ2-2 TRBV18 . . TGTGCCAGCTCACCTATGAGGGGGAGCCGCACCGGGGAGCTGTTTTTT CASSPMRGSRTGELFF
TRBJ2-5 TRBV29-1 . . TGCAGCTTCCGGGGTGTCGAGACCCAGTACTTC CSFRGVETQYF
TRBJ2-7 TRBV7-2 TRBD2 . TGTGCCAGCAGCTTAGCGGGTGGGCCTAGCGGGAGTTACGAGCAGTACTTC CASSLAGGPSGSYEQYF
TRBJ2-1 TRBV19 . . TGTGCCAGTAGGACCCTAGGCGATGAGCAGTTCTTC CASRTLGDEQFF
TRBJ1-2 TRBV5-1 . . TGCGCCAGCAGCTTACTCGGGGGTCAAATTAACTATGGCTACACCTTC CASSLLGGQINYGYTF
TRBJ2-1 TRBV7-9 . . TGTGCCAGCAGCCCAATCGGGAGTGGCGATGAGCAGTTCTTC CASSPIGSGDEQFF
TRBJ2-7 TRBV10-1 . once TGCGCCAGCACGGCGGGAAGCTCCTACGAGCAGTACTTC CASTAGSSYEQYF
TRBJ2-1 TRBV2 . . TGTGCCAGCAGTGATCGGGGGGCCTCCTACAATGAGCAGTTCTTC CASSDRGASYNEQFF
TRBJ2-7 TRBV7-2 . . TGTGCCAGCAGCGCCCCCGGGGGGCACGAGCAGTACTTC CASSAPGGHEQYF
TRBJ2-2 TRBV5-1 TRBD2 once TGCGCCAGCAGCTTGGAAGGAAGGCTAGCGGTTACCGGGGAGCTGTTTTTT CASSLEGRLAVTGELFF
TRBJ2-7 TRBV7-7 . . TGTGCTAGCAGCTTATACGGTTCCTACGAGCAGTACTTC CASSLYGSYEQYF
TRBJ1-1 TRBV28 TRBD1 . TGTGCCAGCAGTTCCTCGACAGGGCCGTCTACTGAAGCTTTCTTT CASSSSTGPSTEAFF
TRBJ2-5 TRBV27 TRBD2 . TGTGCCAGCAGTTTATTAGGGACTAGCGGGATAGAGACCCAGTACTTC CASSLLGTSGIETQYF
TRBJ2-5 TRBV11-3 . . TGTGCCAGCAGCTCTTTTGTAGAAGAGACCCAGTACTTC CASSSFVEETQYF
TRBJ2-7 TRBV19 TRBD2 once TGTGCCAGTAGTATAGGACTAGCGGGCTCCTACGAGCAGTACTTC CASSIGLAGSYEQYF
TRBJ2-3 TRBV28 . . TGTGCCAGCAGTGTTAGCGGAAGCACAGATACGCAGTATTTT CASSVSGSTDTQYF
TRBJ2-5 TRBV7-7 TRBD2 . TGTGCTAGCAGCCCCTGGACTAGCGGACAAGAGACCCAGTACTTC CASSPWTSGQETQYF
TRBJ1-4 TRBV15 . few TGTGCCACCAGCAGGGGGGCTGATGAAAAACTGTTTTTT CATSRGADEKLFF
TRBJ2-2 TRBV7-7 TRBD2 . TGTGCCAGCAGCCTCGGGAGGGGAGCGGGAGTGGAAAGCGGGGAGCTGTTTTTT CASSLGRGAGVESGELFF